These 17 T cell receptor beta chains were sequenced from one sample in a study of blood T cell repertoires in COVID-19. Produced via immunoSEQ multiplex PCR; TCRdb's table is partial and in-frame only. The table includes fewer than 350,000 clones, approximately 88% detected once. Sequencing input: peripheral blood. These receptors all come from a woman in her 30s with COVID-19, enrolled during active disease.

The chain joins TRBV2 to TRBJ2-2; D unclear. CDR1 and CDR2 from the germline V gene are SNHLY and FYNNEI. V gave up 1 base and J gave up 6 bases, with 15 bases separating them. The CDR3 has 16 amino acids. In DNA form, the CDR3 reads TGTGCCAGCAGTGAAGGTGTAGCCCCCGGCGCCGGGGAGCTGTTTTTT. Its protein product is CASSEGVAPGAGELFF.

The chain combines TRBV28 with TRBJ2-4, with D maybe TRBD1 (6 bases). Germline V gene sequence: CDR1 MDHEN, CDR2 SYDVKM. V was trimmed by 6 bases and J by 12 bases, leaving 30 bases between them. This CDR3 has 17 amino acids. CDR3 in amino acids: CASSLYLGKDSGYDQYF. CDR3 bases: TGTGCCAGCAGCCTTTATTTGGGGAAGGACAGTGGGTATGATCAGTACTTC.

V usage is TRBV18 and J usage is TRBJ1-3, with D unclear. The CDR3 sequence is 17 residues long. With 5 bases removed from V and 0 bases from J, the gap between germline ends came to 17 bases. The germline gives CDR1 KGHSH, CDR2 LQKENI. CDR3 region: CASSGSVAAFSGNTIYF. The CDR3, as DNA: TGTGCCAGCTCAGGCTCAGTGGCAGCGTTCTCTGGAAACACCATATATTTT.

The chain links TRBV21-1 to TRBJ2-1; TRBD2, the table's D call, lacks a check against the DNA. TRBV21-1 corresponds to a pseudogene. The CDR3 sequence is 12 residues long. CDR3 sequence: CASSPPGVEQFF. The CDR3 DNA follows: TGTGCCAGCAGCCCTCCGGGGGTCGAGCAGTTCTTC.

The chain carries TRBV9 and TRBJ1-1, with 8 bases fitting TRBD1. V dropped 3 bases and J dropped 1; count of bases not matched to a gene: 5. The CDR3 covers 15 residues. CDR1 and CDR2 (germline): SGDLS, YYNGEE. The CDR3 sequence is CASSGSGGENTEAFF. The CDR3 DNA reads TGTGCCAGCAGCGGATCAGGGGGCGAGAACACTGAAGCTTTCTTT.

The chain couples TRBV9 to TRBJ2-5, with 11 bases lining up with TRBD2. The junction had 5 bases not matched to a gene; V was cut back by 2 bases and J by 5 bases. This CDR3 region has 15 residues. The germline CDR1 and CDR2 sequences are SGDLS and YYNGEE. CDR3 residues: CASSVSGGAVETQYF. The DNA for the CDR3 is TGTGCCAGCAGCGTTAGCGGGGGGGCCGTTGAGACCCAGTACTTC.

The chain couples TRBV2 to TRBJ1-4, with TRBD1 identical over 7 bases. Germline V gives CDR1 SNHLY, CDR2 FYNNEI. V lost 7 bases and J lost 7; bases outside the gene matches: 9. CDR3 size: 14 residues. In DNA, the CDR3 is TGTGCCAGCACCACAGGGGTTGGGAGTGAAAAACTGTTTTTT. Protein product: CASTTGVGSEKLFF.

CDR3 DNA sequence: TGTGCCAGCAGGATCAGGGCTCCCTTCGAGCAGTACGTC. This translates into CASRIRAPFEQYV. The chain carries TRBV27 and TRBJ2-7; D perhaps matches TRBD1 (5 bases). Germline V lookup: CDR1 MNHEY, CDR2 SMNVEV (reference sequence). The CDR3 totals 13 residues. Trimming removed 6 bases at V and 6 bases at J, with 15 bases between.

The rearrangement uses TRBV19 and TRBJ1-1; unclear D gene. The CDR3 contains 12 residues. In germline, CDR1 is LNHDA, CDR2 SQIVND (reference sequence). Trimming pared 5 bases from V and 5 bases from J, leaving 9 bases between. The CDR3 nucleotides are TGTGCCAGTAGTGATACGGGAACTGAAGCTTTCTTT. It specifies CASSDTGTEAFF.

This chain connects TRBV7-6 to TRBJ2-7; 7 positions agree with TRBD1. The V and J ends lost 4 bases and 3 bases, in that order; junction bases with no gene match: 12. The germline CDR1 and CDR2 sequences are SGHVS and FNYEAQ. The CDR3 loop spans 16 amino acids. The CDR3 region is CASSSQTRGDSYEQYF. The CDR3 bases are TGTGCCAGCAGCTCCCAGACTCGTGGGGACAGCTACGAGCAGTACTTC.

This clone was recorded at least ten times. This sample also contains other DNA sequences that code for the same CDR3. This CDR3 reads CASSRQGNYGYTF. CDR3 sequence (DNA): TGTGCCAGCAGCCGACAGGGGAACTATGGCTACACCTTC. V and J are TRBV2 and TRBJ1-2; 8 bases agree with TRBD1. J was trimmed by 2 bases and V by 6 bases; bases with no gene match: 2. The CDR3 loop spans 13 amino acids. Per germline, CDR1 SNHLY and CDR2 FYNNEI.

The genes are TRBV27 and TRBJ1-1, with D hard to call. The length of the CDR3 is 14 residues. Trimming took off 5 bases at V and 1 base at J, with 11 bases between the two ends. From germline, CDR1 is MNHEY and CDR2 SMNVEV (reference sequence). In DNA form, the CDR3 reads TGTGCCAGCAGTCCCCGGCCGGGGAACACTGAAGCTTTCTTT. It is translated as CASSPRPGNTEAFF.

This chain links TRBV19 with TRBJ1-2, with D perhaps matching TRBD1 (5 bases). The CDR3 is made up of 12 amino acids. Trimming left V 8 bases short and J 6 bases short, with 13 bases between. CDR1 and CDR2 (germline): LNHDA, SQIVND (reference sequence). The CDR3, as DNA: TGTGCCAGTTCGACAGCGCCAAATGGCTACACCTTC. Amino acids: CASSTAPNGYTF.

The chain employs TRBV5-1 and TRBJ2-5, with 11 bases identical to TRBD1. The length of the CDR3 is 14 residues. Germline CDR1 SGHRS, CDR2 YFSETQ. J was trimmed by 5 bases and V by 4 bases; bases with no gene match: 4. The CDR3 DNA is TGCGCCAGCAGCAAGGACAGGGGGCTGGAGACCCAGTACTTC. Protein product: CASSKDRGLETQYF.

The chain couples TRBV14 to TRBJ2-3; D uncertain. Germline V gene lookup returns CDR1 SGHDN and CDR2 FVKESK. The germline V and J ends were trimmed by 1 base and 0 bases, with 8 bases remaining between them. The CDR3 is made up of 15 amino acids. DNA of the CDR3: TGTGCCAGCAGCCAAGCTATCCACAGCACAGATACGCAGTATTTT. It encodes CASSQAIHSTDTQYF.

This chain uses TRBV19 with TRBJ2-1; D possibly corresponds to TRBD1 (6 bases). Germline CDR1 is LNHDA and CDR2 is SQIVND (reference sequence). Trimming stripped 3 bases from V and 9 bases from J, with 15 bases between. The CDR3 length is 14 residues. The CDR3 bases are TGTGCCAGTAGTATCCTGACAGGAAGCACTGAGCAGTTCTTC. Amino acid sequence: CASSILTGSTEQFF.

The chain couples TRBV5-1 to TRBJ1-2; D is unresolved. CDR3 length: 13 residues. Trimming removed 0 bases from V and 3 bases from J, with 6 bases in between. The germline gives CDR1 SGHRS, CDR2 YFSETQ. In DNA form, the CDR3 reads TGCGCCAGCAGCTTGGCCCAGGACTATGGCTACACCTTC. Amino acid sequence: CASSLAQDYGYTF.